This T cell receptor (beta chain) came from a study of cytomegalovirus exposure and HLA in healthy donors. The study ran its PCR with 60 Vbeta and 13 Jbeta primers. The data were produced by immunoSEQ multiplex PCR, yet TCRdb's version contains in-frame clones alone and is incomplete. The repertoire has some 100,000 clones, 70% to 80% of them found once; the top ten carry approximately 4.1%. Material: PBMCs. The TCR comes from a female donor in good health and CMV-seropositive.

CDR3 nucleotides: TGTGCCAGCAGCTTCACAGGGATCAATCAGCCCCAGCATTTT. Translated, it gives CASSFTGINQPQHF. The chain has TRBV7-9 and TRBJ1-5; D is possibly TRBD1 (6 bases). Trimming shortened V by 3 bases and J by 3 bases, and 9 bases separated the two germline ends. Germline V gives CDR1 SEHNR, CDR2 FQNEAQ (reference sequence). This CDR3 is built from 14 residues.